The clone carrying this TCR beta chain has a count of ten or more. Antigen specificity is unknown. These data belong to a study of Graves' ophthalmopathy and Graves' hyperthyroidism. On the study more broadly: No treatment had been given when peripheral blood was collected at initial diagnosis. Study-level findings and limits: Most thyroid clonotypes expanded beyond 0.001 frequency were also found in blood.

From germline, CDR1 is SNHLY and CDR2 FYNNEI. The CDR3 is made up of 14 amino acids. Trimming removed 8 bases from V and 0 bases from J; junction bases left unmatched: 6. Clinicians diagnosed using symptoms, serum thyroxine, TRAb, thyroid ultrasound and orbital computed tomography. A volume of 9.5 to 10 ml of fresh peripheral blood supplied the PBMCs. Scientists amplified the TCR beta CDR3 regions from RNA transcripts. The first round was an RT-PCR with HTBI primers, and the second round was a multiplex PCR. TCRdb re-called the multiplex PCR reads with MiXCR, one entry per CDR3 protein. The sample yields around 600,000 distinct CDR3 sequences, about 38% seen once.

The TCR was taken from an adult man with Graves' ophthalmopathy. Specimen: peripheral blood. The chain couples TRBV2 to TRBJ2-7, with 8 positions matching TRBD2. The CDR3 here is CASVQRESSYEQYF. CDR3 DNA sequence: TGTGCCAGCGTTCAGCGGGAGAGCTCCTACGAGCAGTACTTC. Filled out from reference TRBV2 and TRBJ2-7, the complete variable domain reads EPEVTQTPSHQVTQMGQEVILRCVPISNHLYFYWYRQILGQKVEFLVSFYNNEISEKSEIFDDQFSVERPDGSNFTLKIRSTKLEDSAMYFCASVQRESSYEQYFGPGTRLTVT.